This is a list of T cell receptor beta chains from one sample in a study of T and B cells in COVID-19 patients. TCRdb re-called the multiplex PCR reads through MiXCR, storing one row per CDR3 protein. The sample lists around 21,000 distinct CDR3 sequences, over 25% occurring once. The sample consisted of blood. The source of these receptors is a human donor who had recovered from COVID-19. Both conserved end residues are trimmed from each CDR3.

V gene	J gene	CDR3 protein
TRBV19	TRBJ1-2	ASSLQGAGGYT
TRBV29-1	TRBJ2-7	SVRQKGTYEQY
TRBV18	TRBJ1-2	ASSPTEMSGYGYT
TRBV6-1	TRBJ1-5	ASSFRELQPQH
TRBV24-1	TRBJ1-1	ATSAGAGTEAF
TRBV30	TRBJ1-6	AWTGGGLNSPLH
TRBV5-1	TRBJ2-1	ASSTGTTVAIGQF
TRBV30	TRBJ2-3	AWSSGAYTDTQY
TRBV30	TRBJ1-4	AWSVGGSNEKLF
TRBV12-3/TRBV12-4	TRBJ1-4	ASRTGLEDEKLF
TRBV6-1	TRBJ2-7	ASSDYVYEQY
TRBV27	TRBJ1-2	ASSLTAAGAGLGGYT
TRBV7-9	TRBJ2-3	ASRDKSSVGTDTQY
TRBV12-3/TRBV12-4	TRBJ2-6	ASSGNIGGANVLT
TRBV29-1	TRBJ1-3	SGDSGNTIY
TRBV5-6	TRBJ1-1	ASSFWGSNTEAF
TRBV19	TRBJ1-1	ASSIDSWGEAF
TRBV7-6	TRBJ2-2	ASSFSGGKGTGELF
TRBV6-6	TRBJ2-5	ASSPGPAGETQY
TRBV6-5	TRBJ2-1	ASSYSGIYNEQF
TRBV20-1	TRBJ2-3	SASTTSGGASTDTQY
TRBV5-1	TRBJ1-4	ASSSGQGNEKLF
TRBV15	TRBJ2-7	ATSRDRGLYEQY
TRBV18	TRBJ1-6	ASSRRDSYNSPLH
TRBV5-6	TRBJ1-2	ASTTPYSGTPNYGYT
TRBV6-6	TRBJ2-5	ASSSGTISGTQY